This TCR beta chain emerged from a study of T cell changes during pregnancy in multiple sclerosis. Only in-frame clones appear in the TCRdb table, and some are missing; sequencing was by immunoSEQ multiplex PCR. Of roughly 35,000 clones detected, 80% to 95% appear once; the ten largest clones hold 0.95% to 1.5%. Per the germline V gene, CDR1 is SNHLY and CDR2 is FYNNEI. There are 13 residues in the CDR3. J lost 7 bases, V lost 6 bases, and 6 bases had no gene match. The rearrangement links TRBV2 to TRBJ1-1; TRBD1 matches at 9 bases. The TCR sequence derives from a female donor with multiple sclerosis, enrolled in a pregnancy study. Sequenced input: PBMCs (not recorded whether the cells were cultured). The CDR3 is CASRQGASGEAFF. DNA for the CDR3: TGTGCCAGCAGACAGGGGGCCTCGGGTGAAGCTTTCTTT.